Listed here are 24 T cell receptor beta chains from one sample, sequenced in a study of high-grade serous ovarian cancer treatment subgroups. The data were produced by immunoSEQ multiplex PCR, yet TCRdb's version contains in-frame clones alone and is incomplete. The sample includes some 20,000 clones, around 75% of them seen just once. Tumor tissue was taken before any definitive surgery or chemotherapy was given. Sequenced input: tumor tissue. The receptors were sampled from a human donor with high-grade serous ovarian cancer.

The CDR3 nucleotides are TGTGCCAGCAGTCTCCCGAAGGCCCTTGGAGATGGCTACACCTTC. As protein: CASSLPKALGDGYTF. The chain links TRBV28 to TRBJ1-2; D call uncertain. The CDR3 is 15 residues long. Trimming shortened V by 5 bases and J by 6 bases, and 19 bases separated the two germline ends. Germline lookup yields CDR1 MDHEN and CDR2 SYDVKM.

The V gene is TRBV5-4, the J gene TRBJ2-7; no clear D gene. Germline-derived CDR1 and CDR2 are SGHNT and YYREEE (reference sequence). The CDR3 spans 13 residues. V was clipped by 5 bases and J by 0 bases, with 9 bases between them. The DNA of the CDR3 is TGTGCCAGCAGACCGGATGACTCCTACGAGCAGTACTTC. This translates into CASRPDDSYEQYF.

This clone was seen only a few times. This chain connects TRBV6-5 to TRBJ1-5; the D is unclear. With 0 bases removed from V and 5 bases from J, the gap between germline ends came to 11 bases. The germline V gene has CDR1 MNHEY and CDR2 SVGAGI. The CDR3 has 15 residues. The CDR3 DNA is TGTGCCAGCAGTTACTCGACAAGCGGGGATCAGCCCCAGCATTTT. Its translation: CASSYSTSGDQPQHF.

The chain links TRBV27 to TRBJ1-1; 9 bases are shared with TRBD1. Germline V CDR1 and CDR2: MNHEY, SMNVEV (reference sequence). Unmatched junction bases numbered 6, after V lost 2 bases and J lost 2 bases. CDR3 size: 16 residues. CDR3 bases: TGTGCCAGCAGTTTACGGTACAGGGGGCTCAACACTGAAGCTTTCTTT. Encoded protein: CASSLRYRGLNTEAFF.

The CDR3 sequence is CASSSQGNTEAFF. The DNA for the CDR3 is TGCGCCAGCAGCTCGCAGGGGAACACTGAAGCTTTCTTT. The rearrangement joins TRBV5-1 to TRBJ1-1; D might be TRBD1 (5 bases). Germline CDR1 and CDR2: SGHRS and YFSETQ. With 3 bases removed from V and 1 base from J, the gap between germline ends came to 7 bases. This CDR3 region has 13 residues.

V usage is TRBV28 and J usage is TRBJ1-3, with D uncertain. CDR1 and CDR2 (germline): MDHEN, SYDVKM. The length of the CDR3 is 16 residues. With 1 base removed from V and 0 bases from J, the gap between germline ends came to 10 bases. CDR3 DNA sequence: TGTGCCAGCAGTTTATTGGGCGGGTACTCTGGAAACACCATATATTTT. Residues: CASSLLGGYSGNTIYF.

The rearrangement joins TRBV7-9 to TRBJ1-2; D gene uncertain. Germline CDR1 is SEHNR and CDR2 is FQNEAQ (reference sequence). The V end was cut by 1 base, the J end by 8 bases, with 11 bases between. The CDR3 spans 13 residues. CDR3 protein: CASSLGLDRGYTF. In DNA form, the CDR3 reads TGTGCCAGCAGCTTAGGGTTGGATAGAGGCTACACCTTC.

This chain connects TRBV11-2 to TRBJ1-1; D possibly corresponds to TRBD1 (5 bases). The CDR3 has 11 residues. The ends were cut back, 3 bases at V and 7 bases at J, with 6 bases in the middle. Germline CDR1 and CDR2: SGHAT and FQNNGV. This chain's CDR3 is CASSFGGEAFF. The CDR3 nucleotides are TGTGCCAGCAGCTTCGGGGGTGAAGCTTTCTTT.

This chain uses TRBV10-3 with TRBJ2-7; TRBD2 is a possible D gene (6 bases). The germline V gene has CDR1 ENHRY and CDR2 SYGVKD. The CDR3 spans 14 residues. Deletions cut 11 bases from V and 2 bases from J, with 19 bases between. The CDR3 sequence is CASRWQEGTYEQYF. The CDR3 nucleotides are TGTGCCTCCCGTTGGCAGGAGGGGACCTACGAGCAGTACTTC.

This chain joins TRBV11-3 and TRBJ2-7, with TRBD2 matching 11 bases. The CDR3 loop spans 15 amino acids. J was trimmed by 3 bases and V by 1 base; bases with no gene match: 2. Germline V CDR1 and CDR2: SGHNT, YENEEA. CDR3 DNA sequence: TGTGCCAGCAGCTTAGGACTAGCGGGGAACTACGAGCAGTACTTC. This encodes CASSLGLAGNYEQYF.

The rearrangement links TRBV7-9 to TRBJ1-1; D is perhaps TRBD1 (6 bases). The CDR3 is 14 amino acids. CDR1 is SEHNR and CDR2 is FQNEAQ in the germline V gene (reference sequence). Trimming took off 5 bases at V and 1 base at J, with 11 bases between the two ends. The CDR3 region is CASSPRGGNTEAFF. CDR3 in DNA: TGTGCCAGCAGCCCGAGGGGGGGGAACACTGAAGCTTTCTTT. Full variable domain (outside the CDR3, taken from reference TRBV7-9 and TRBJ1-1): DTGVSQNPRHKITKRGQNVTFRCDPISEHNRLYWYRQTLGQGPEFLTYFQNEAQLEKSRLLSDRFSAERPKGSFSTLEIQRTEQGDSAMYLCASSPRGGNTEAFFGQGTRLTVV.

V gene TRBV9 combines with J gene TRBJ1-2; 12 bases fit TRBD1. The CDR3 covers 16 residues. Unmatched junction bases numbered 4, after V lost 0 bases and J lost 4 bases. The germline CDR1 and CDR2 sequences are SGDLS and YYNGEE. The CDR3 nucleotides read TGTGCCAGCAGCGTAGGAGGGACAGGGGGCCTCTATGGCTACACCTTC. Protein product: CASSVGGTGGLYGYTF.

The chain recombines TRBV2 with TRBJ1-4; D remains unclear. Trimming cost V 3 bases and J 0 bases, with 8 bases left between them. Germline CDR1 is SNHLY and CDR2 is FYNNEI. The CDR3 is 15 amino acids. CDR3 region: CASSDNSATNEKLFF. DNA of the CDR3: TGTGCCAGCAGTGATAACAGTGCAACTAATGAAAAACTGTTTTTT.

The V call is TRBV11-3, the J call TRBJ2-3; no clear D. CDR3 size: 14 residues. The V gene's germline CDR1 is SGHNT and CDR2 YENEEA. V was pared by 4 bases and J by 5 bases, with 13 bases between. The CDR3 sequence is CASSSLDRQDTQYF. DNA of the CDR3: TGTGCCAGCAGCTCATTGGACCGGCAAGATACGCAGTATTTT.

The chain recombines TRBV4-2 with TRBJ1-2; TRBD1 is a possible D gene (6 bases). With 8 bases removed from V and 0 bases from J, the gap between germline ends came to 7 bases. Germline V lookup: CDR1 LGHNA, CDR2 YNFKEQ. The CDR3 extends over 12 amino acids. The CDR3 DNA sequence: TGTGCCAGCGGACAGACTAACTATGGCTACACCTTC. Its translation is CASGQTNYGYTF.

This chain joins TRBV7-9 and TRBJ2-1; D call uncertain. With 2 bases removed from V and 8 bases from J, the gap between germline ends came to 16 bases. The CDR3 runs 15 residues. Germline CDR1 and CDR2: SEHNR and FQNEAQ (reference sequence). The CDR3 DNA reads as TGTGCCAGCAGCTTACGAAACACCGGTGGGGATGAGCAGTTCTTC. Protein product: CASSLRNTGGDEQFF. The full variable domain, completed using reference TRBV7-9 and TRBJ2-1, is DTGVSQNPRHKITKRGQNVTFRCDPISEHNRLYWYRQTLGQGPEFLTYFQNEAQLEKSRLLSDRFSAERPKGSFSTLEIQRTEQGDSAMYLCASSLRNTGGDEQFFGPGTRLTVL.

V and J are TRBV4-2 and TRBJ2-2, with a possible D match to TRBD2 (5 bases). The germline V gene has CDR1 LGHNA and CDR2 YNFKEQ. V was shortened by 4 bases and J by 0 bases, with 12 bases between the two germline ends. The CDR3 consists of 16 residues. The CDR3 region has the DNA TGTGCCAGCAGCCCCTTGGACTCTTCGAACACCGGGGAGCTGTTTTTT. Protein product: CASSPLDSSNTGELFF.

The genes are TRBV2 and TRBJ1-5; maybe TRBD1 (5 bases). Germline loops: CDR1 SNHLY, CDR2 FYNNEI. The CDR3 spans 17 residues. Trimming removed 0 bases at V and 0 bases at J, with 12 bases between. The CDR3 bases are TGTGCCAGCAGTGAAGCGGAGCAGGGTTATAGCAATCAGCCCCAGCATTTT. Its protein product is CASSEAEQGYSNQPQHF.

The chain has TRBV11-2 and TRBJ2-1; 12 nucleotides agree with TRBD2. The germline CDR1 and CDR2 sequences are SGHAT and FQNNGV. The CDR3 covers 14 residues. V shed 4 bases, J shed 7 bases, and the junction held 2 bases outside the gene matches. DNA of the CDR3: TGTGCCAGCAGCTCAGGACTAGCGGGAAATGAGCAGTTCTTC. This sequence encodes CASSSGLAGNEQFF.

This clone was observed once. The chain recombines TRBV7-8 with TRBJ2-7, with 7 bases aligning to TRBD1. This CDR3 has 15 amino acids. CDR1 is SGHVS, CDR2 FQNEAQ, per germline. The J segment lost 3 bases and the V segment lost 5 bases, leaving 10 bases of the junction unmatched. The CDR3 loop reads CASSNRQGGHYEQYF. In DNA, the CDR3 is TGTGCCAGCAGCAATCGACAGGGTGGGCACTACGAGCAGTACTTC.

CDR3 sequence: CASSLAGQGVDEQYF. CDR3 in DNA: TGTGCCAGCAGCTTAGCCGGACAGGGGGTGGACGAGCAGTACTTC. V gene TRBV7-9 combines with J gene TRBJ2-7, with 10 bases that match TRBD1. The trim removed 0 bases at V and 5 bases at J, leaving 4 bases unmatched. From germline, CDR1 is SEHNR and CDR2 FQNEAQ (reference sequence). The length of the CDR3 is 15 residues.

The genes are TRBV5-4 and TRBJ1-1, with 7 bases matching TRBD1. Germline trimming cut 4 bases from V and 4 bases from J; bases unmatched to any gene: 10. CDR1 SGHNT and CDR2 YYREEE come from the germline V gene (reference sequence). The CDR3 loop spans 15 amino acids. CDR3 in amino acids: CASSVNRGPGTEAFF. In nucleotides, the CDR3 is TGTGCCAGCAGCGTGAACAGGGGTCCCGGCACTGAAGCTTTCTTT.

J is TRBJ1-3 and V is TRBV30, with unresolved D. Germline assignment: CDR1 GTSNPN and CDR2 SVGIG (reference sequence). CDR3 length: 13 residues. V lost 2 bases to trimming and J lost 3 bases, with 8 bases between them. The CDR3 loop reads CAWSLNGGNTIYF. CDR3 in DNA: TGTGCCTGGAGTTTGAACGGTGGAAACACCATATATTTT.

This sequence joins TRBV10-1 and TRBJ1-3; D gene unclear. This CDR3 region has 16 residues. Germline CDR1 reads WNHNN; CDR2 reads SYGVQD (reference sequence). Deletions cut 3 bases from V and 4 bases from J, with 16 bases between. The CDR3 region has the DNA TGCGCCAGCAGTGATGCCCGGACGTGCTGGGGAAACACCATATATTTT. Its translation is CASSDARTCWGNTIYF.